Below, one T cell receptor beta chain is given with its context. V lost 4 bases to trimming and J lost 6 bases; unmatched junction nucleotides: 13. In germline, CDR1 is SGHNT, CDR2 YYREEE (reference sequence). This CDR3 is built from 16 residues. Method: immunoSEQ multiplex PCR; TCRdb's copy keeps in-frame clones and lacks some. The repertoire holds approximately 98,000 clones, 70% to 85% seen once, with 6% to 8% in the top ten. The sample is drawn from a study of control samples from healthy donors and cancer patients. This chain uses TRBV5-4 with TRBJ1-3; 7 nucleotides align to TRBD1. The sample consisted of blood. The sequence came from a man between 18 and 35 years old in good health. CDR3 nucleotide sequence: TGTGCCAGCAGCCCTTCGGACGGACAGGTCGAAAACACCATATATTTT. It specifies CASSPSDGQVENTIYF.